This entry lists 14 T cell receptor beta chains sequenced from one sample in a study of blood T cells in healthy people across ages. The use of a sample-barcoded 5' primer and a J-beta primer mix characterized a second PCR of about 7 to 12 cycles. From the 5' RACE reads, TCRdb called clonotypes with MiXCR, one entry per CDR3 protein. The table records 550,000 to 600,000 distinct CDR3 sequences, 27% of them present only once. Specimen: blood. Source of these receptors: an older woman in good health.

The gene calls are TRBV24-1 and TRBJ2-1, with D unresolved. V lost 2 bases, J lost 6 bases, and 4 bases lay in between. Germline V gives CDR1 KGHDR, CDR2 SFDVKD. The length of the CDR3 is 12 residues. DNA for the CDR3: TGTGCCACCAGTGATTGGGGCAATGAGCAGTTCTTC. Translation gives CATSDWGNEQFF.

This clonotype was seen more than once but under ten times. J is TRBJ1-2 and V is TRBV5-4; no firm D call. The CDR3 is 14 amino acids. The germline V and J ends were trimmed by 1 base and 3 bases, with 10 bases remaining between them. Germline CDR1 SGHNT, CDR2 YYREEE (reference sequence). The CDR3 here is CASSLQALDYGYTF. For the CDR3, the DNA is TGTGCCAGCAGCTTGCAAGCCCTAGACTATGGCTACACCTTC.

This clonotype was observed a handful of times. The chain employs TRBV7-2 and TRBJ2-5, with D uncertain. The CDR3 contains 14 residues. V shed 5 bases and J shed 5 bases, with 15 bases lying between them. Looked up from germline, CDR1 is SGHTA and CDR2 is FQGNSA. The CDR3 DNA sequence: TGTGCCAGCAGCCCACGTGAGGCGAAGGAGACCCAGTACTTC. Translated: CASSPREAKETQYF.

This chain connects TRBV7-9 to TRBJ1-4; no clear D. Germline values: CDR1 SEHNR, CDR2 FQNEAQ (reference sequence). This CDR3 region has 16 residues. The V gene lost 5 bases and the J gene lost 5 bases, with 18 bases spanning the gap. In DNA form, the CDR3 reads TGTGCCAGCAGCCCACGGAGGACCGGCTTGAATGAAAAACTGTTTTTT. It specifies CASSPRRTGLNEKLFF.

This clonotype was seen only once. The chain uses TRBV7-2 and TRBJ2-7; TRBD2 might be the D (6 bases). Between the trimmed V and J ends, which lost 3 bases and 1 base, there was a span of 13 bases. Germline loops: CDR1 SGHTA, CDR2 FQGNSA. The CDR3 contains 15 residues. The CDR3 bases are TGTGCCAGCAGCTTCCCGGGAGTACTATCCTACGAGCAGTACTTC. Translating it yields CASSFPGVLSYEQYF.

For this clonotype: Since a much larger clone is just one base distant, this may be a read error. The CDR3 end shows no conserved phenylalanine or tryptophan, and so a read error is likely. The genes are TRBV4-2 and TRBJ1-4, with a possible D match to TRBD1 (6 bases). This CDR3 has 14 amino acids. Trimming removed 1 base from V and 6 bases from J, with 9 bases in between. CDR1 is LGHNA and CDR2 is YNFKEQ in the germline V gene. The chain's CDR3 is CASSQGPGDEKLFS. Here the CDR3 DNA reads TGTGCCAGCAGCCAAGGGCCAGGGGATGAAAAACTGTTTTCT.

The chain uses TRBV25-1 and TRBJ2-5; a weak D match, TRBD1 (5 bases). CDR3 length: 14 residues. Germline V lookup: CDR1 MGHDK, CDR2 SYGVNS. V was pared by 2 bases and J by 3 bases, with 10 bases between. The CDR3 DNA reads as TGTGCCAGCAGTGAAGCAGGGATTAAAGAGACCCAGTACTTC. Translated: CASSEAGIKETQYF. Full variable domain (missing parts from reference TRBV25-1 and TRBJ2-5): EADIYQTPRYLVIGTGKKITLECSQTMGHDKMYWYQQDPGMELHLIHYSYGVNSTEKGDLSSESTVSRIRTEHFPLTLESARPSHTSQYLCASSEAGIKETQYFGPGTRLLVL.

The chain employs TRBV20-1 and TRBJ2-5; D might be TRBD1 (6 bases). The better agreement between TRBJ2-7 and the DNA end casts doubt on the J call. CDR1 is DFQATT and CDR2 is SNEGSKA in the germline V gene (reference sequence). This CDR3 is 15 amino acids long. This chain's CDR3 is CSARDKSGDSYEQYF. Written as DNA, the CDR3 is TGCAGTGCTAGAGATAAATCAGGGGATTCCTACGAGCAGTACTTC.

The sample holds a few counts of this clonotype. The chain recombines TRBV5-1 with TRBJ2-5, with TRBD2 matching 13 bases. The CDR3 consists of 13 residues. Germline V gene lookup returns CDR1 SGHRS and CDR2 YFSETQ. The junction had 3 bases not matched to a gene; V was cut back by 9 bases and J by 4 bases. CDR3 residues: CATRTSGGETQYF. In DNA, the CDR3 is TGCGCCACCCGGACTAGCGGGGGAGAGACCCAGTACTTC.

This chain links TRBV5-1 with TRBJ1-2, with a tentative D call TRBD1 (6 bases). Germline V CDR1 and CDR2: SGHRS, YFSETQ. This CDR3 is built from 13 residues. Trimming removed 4 bases from V and 9 bases from J, with 16 bases in between. The CDR3 nucleotides read TGCGCCAGCAGCCCAGGACAGTTTGATAGCTACACCTTC. As protein: CASSPGQFDSYTF.

This clonotype turned up a few times. This chain links TRBV7-9 with TRBJ1-2; 11 nucleotides agree with TRBD1. The V and J ends lost 5 bases and 4 bases, in that order; junction bases with no gene match: 6. Looked up from germline, CDR1 is SEHNR and CDR2 is FQNEAQ (reference sequence). The CDR3 extends over 15 amino acids. CDR3 sequence: CASSRPGQGGYGYTF. The CDR3 DNA reads TGTGCCAGCAGCCGTCCGGGACAGGGGGGCTATGGCTACACCTTC.

This clonotype was observed a single time. V is TRBV20-1 and J is TRBJ2-5; unclear D gene. This CDR3 region has 12 residues. V lost 6 bases to trimming and J lost 2 bases, with 10 bases between them. The germline V gene encodes CDR1 DFQATT and CDR2 SNEGSKA (reference sequence). The CDR3 here is CSATQRQETQYF. CDR3 sequence (DNA): TGCAGTGCGACCCAAAGACAAGAGACCCAGTACTTC.

A few counts support this clonotype. This chain links TRBV7-9 with TRBJ2-5, with a possible D match to TRBD2 (6 bases). Trimming pared 3 bases from V and 4 bases from J, leaving 18 bases between. CDR1 is SEHNR and CDR2 is FQNEAQ in the germline V gene (reference sequence). This CDR3 has 16 amino acids. Here the CDR3 reads CASSFAGLQSGETQYF. Here the CDR3 DNA reads TGTGCCAGCAGCTTCGCGGGGCTACAATCGGGAGAGACCCAGTACTTC.

This clonotype was counted a few times. This chain uses TRBV4-3 with TRBJ2-5; 13 nucleotides line up with TRBD2. The J call may be faulty, since TRBJ2-1 better matches the DNA end. Germline V CDR1 and CDR2: LGHNA, YSLEER. The CDR3 covers 15 residues. CDR3 region: CASSQDRGLAGEQFF. DNA of the CDR3: TGCGCCAGCAGCCAAGATAGGGGACTAGCGGGGGAGCAGTTCTTC.